The 8 T cell receptor beta chains listed next were all sequenced from one sample in a study of CD8+ T cells in alopecia areata. Noted treatment: oral pan-JAK inhibitor, 5-10 mg twice daily. RNA was extracted and reverse transcribed into cDNA as the sequencing template. The repertoire was sequenced with immunoSEQ multiplex PCR; TCRdb's copy has only in-frame clones and lacks some. This sample has 110,000 or so clones, with roughly 56% found just once. The starting material was CD4+ T cells sorted from blood, obtained at week 24, from a patient treated with tofacitinib. The receptors stem from a human donor with alopecia areata.

The chain couples TRBV10-3 to TRBJ1-2; D remains ambiguous. This CDR3 is built from 11 residues. Per the germline V gene, CDR1 is ENHRY and CDR2 is SYGVKD. V was cut by 11 bases and J by 6 bases, with 13 bases left in between. The chain's CDR3 is CASSPGDGYTF. CDR3 nucleotide sequence: TGTGCCTCCTCTCCCGGCGATGGCTACACCTTC.

This chain uses TRBV29-1 with TRBJ2-7; no clear D gene. The CDR3 covers 12 residues. V lost 6 bases and J lost 2, with 11 bases in between. Per germline, CDR1 SQVTM and CDR2 ANQGSEA. CDR3 DNA sequence: TGCAGCGTGCACAGTACAGCCTACGAGCAGTACTTC. Amino acid sequence: CSVHSTAYEQYF.

The chain employs TRBV4-2 and TRBJ2-6; D gene ambiguous. Germline CDR1 LGHNA, CDR2 YNFKEQ. CDR3 size: 17 residues. Trimming removed 0 bases from V and 0 bases from J, with 9 bases in between. CDR3 bases: TGTGCCAGCAGCCAAGAAAGAACCAGCTCTGGGGCCAACGTCCTGACTTTC. This gives the protein CASSQERTSSGANVLTF.

This clone has just a few counts. The chain is built from TRBV18 and TRBJ2-4; weak D call: TRBD1 (6 bases). Trimming left V 6 bases short and J 1 base short, with 7 bases between. The CDR3 is 13 residues long. Germline CDR1 and CDR2: KGHSH and LQKENI. The CDR3 reads CASSQGAKNIQYF. CDR3 sequence (DNA): TGTGCCAGCTCGCAGGGGGCCAAAAACATTCAGTACTTC.

The genes are TRBV11-2 and TRBJ2-1, with D tentatively TRBD2 (7 bases). Germline V gene lookup returns CDR1 SGHAT and CDR2 FQNNGV. The CDR3 has 14 amino acids. V lost 6 bases and J 5 bases, leaving 14 bases between the germline ends. As DNA, the CDR3 is TGTGCCAGCAGGGACCGGGGGGCCCACAATGAGCAGTTCTTC. The encoded protein is CASRDRGAHNEQFF.

V and J are TRBV5-1 and TRBJ2-3; no clear D. This CDR3 has 14 residues. V was pared by 10 bases and J by 0 bases, with 15 bases between. Germline V gene lookup returns CDR1 SGHRS and CDR2 YFSETQ. CDR3 in DNA: TGCGCCTCCACCCCGGTAGGGAGCACAGATACGCAGTATTTT. It specifies CASTPVGSTDTQYF.

The CDR3: CAWSVMGGSYGYTF. The CDR3 nucleotides read TGTGCCTGGAGTGTAATGGGGGGATCGTATGGCTACACCTTC. The chain couples TRBV30 to TRBJ1-2; the D gene is possibly TRBD1 (5 bases). Per germline, CDR1 GTSNPN and CDR2 SVGIG (reference sequence). With 0 bases removed from V and 5 bases from J, the gap between germline ends came to 13 bases. The CDR3 covers 14 residues.

The V and J genes are TRBV30 and TRBJ1-4; 8 nucleotides align to TRBD1. The V segment lost 2 bases and the J segment 7 bases; nucleotides outside the gene matches: 6. The CDR3 has 14 amino acids. CDR1 is GTSNPN, CDR2 SVGIG, per germline (reference sequence). The CDR3 region is CAWSTKDRVEKLFF. CDR3 DNA sequence: TGTGCCTGGAGTACCAAGGACAGGGTTGAAAAACTGTTTTTT.